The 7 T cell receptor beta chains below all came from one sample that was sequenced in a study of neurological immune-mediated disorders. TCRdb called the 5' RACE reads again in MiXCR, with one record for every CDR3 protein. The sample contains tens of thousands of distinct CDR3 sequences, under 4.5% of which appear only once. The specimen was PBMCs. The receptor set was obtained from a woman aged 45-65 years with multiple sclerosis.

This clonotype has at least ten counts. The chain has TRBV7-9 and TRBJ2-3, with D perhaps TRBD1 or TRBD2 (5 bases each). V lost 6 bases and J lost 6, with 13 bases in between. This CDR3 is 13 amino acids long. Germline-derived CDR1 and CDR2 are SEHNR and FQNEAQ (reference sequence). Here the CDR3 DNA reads TGTGCCAGCAGTTACGCCGGGGCGGATACGCAGTATTTT. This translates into CASSYAGADTQYF.

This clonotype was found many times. CDR3 bases: TGTGCCAGCAGCCCTACCTTTCTGCCTAACTATGGCTACACCTTC. Its protein product is CASSPTFLPNYGYTF. The chain uses TRBV7-2 and TRBJ1-2; D unclear. This CDR3 spans 15 amino acids. Trimming took 5 bases from V and 0 from J, leaving 13 bases between them. Germline V gene data show CDR1 as SGHTA and CDR2 as FQGNSA. Full variable domain (rest looked up from reference TRBV7-2 and TRBJ1-2): GAGVSQSPSNKVTEKGKDVELRCDPISGHTALYWYRQSLGQGLEFLIYFQGNSAPDKSGLPSDRFSAERTGGSVSTLTIQRTQQEDSAVYLCASSPTFLPNYGYTFGSGTRLTVV.

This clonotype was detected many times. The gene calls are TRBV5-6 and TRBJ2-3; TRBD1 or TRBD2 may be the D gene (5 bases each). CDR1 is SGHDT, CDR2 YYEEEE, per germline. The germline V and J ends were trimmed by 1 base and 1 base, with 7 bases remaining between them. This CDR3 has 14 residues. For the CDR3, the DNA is TGTGCCAGCAGCTTGAGGGGAGGCACAGATACGCAGTATTTT. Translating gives CASSLRGGTDTQYF.

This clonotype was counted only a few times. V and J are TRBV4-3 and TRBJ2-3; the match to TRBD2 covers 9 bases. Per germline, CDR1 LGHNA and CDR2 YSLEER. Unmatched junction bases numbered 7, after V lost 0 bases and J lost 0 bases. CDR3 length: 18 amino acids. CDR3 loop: CASSQEPAGGPSTDTQYF. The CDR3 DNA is TGCGCCAGCAGCCAAGAACCAGCGGGGGGCCCCAGCACAGATACGCAGTATTTT.

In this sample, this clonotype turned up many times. The CDR3 nucleotides read TGTGCCAGCAGTGCGGCTACTTCTTATGGCTACACCTTC. This translates into CASSAATSYGYTF. The rearrangement links TRBV2 to TRBJ1-2; no definite D call. Per the germline V gene, CDR1 is SNHLY and CDR2 is FYNNEI. The V end lost 4 bases, the J end lost 5 bases, and 11 bases lay between the germline ends. The CDR3 consists of 13 residues.

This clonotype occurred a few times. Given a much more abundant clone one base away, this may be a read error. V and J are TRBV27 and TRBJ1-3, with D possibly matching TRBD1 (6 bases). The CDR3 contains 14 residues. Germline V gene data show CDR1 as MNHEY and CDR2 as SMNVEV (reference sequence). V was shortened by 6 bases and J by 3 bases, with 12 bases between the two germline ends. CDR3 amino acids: CASSSGAHGNTIYF. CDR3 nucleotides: TGTGCCAGCAGCTCGGGGGCCCATGGAAACACCATATATTTT.

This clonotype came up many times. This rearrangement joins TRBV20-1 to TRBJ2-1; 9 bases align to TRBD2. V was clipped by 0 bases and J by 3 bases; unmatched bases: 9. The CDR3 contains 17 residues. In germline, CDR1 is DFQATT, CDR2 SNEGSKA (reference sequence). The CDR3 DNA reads TGCAGTGCTAGAGATGGTTTGGTAGCGGGGGTCTACAATGAGCAGTTCTTC. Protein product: CSARDGLVAGVYNEQFF.